The TCR beta chain under discussion was sequenced for a study of blood T cell repertoires in COVID-19. Across the study: Both acute and convalescent COVID-19 samples were obtained from the United States, Italy and Spain.

From germline, CDR1 is SNHLY and CDR2 FYNNEI. Trimming removed 2 bases at V and 3 bases at J, with 14 bases between. CDR3 length equals 15 residues. Profiled with immunoSEQ multiplex PCR; TCRdb holds only in-frame clones, not every one. The repertoire holds approximately 220,000 clones, with about 87% as singletons. The sample was PBMCs or T cells enriched from blood (not recorded which). The genes are TRBV2 and TRBJ2-7, with D maybe TRBD2 (6 bases). The TCR sequence derives from a woman in her thirties with acute COVID-19. CDR3 DNA sequence: TGTGCCAGCAGTGAACTTGGTCTAGCGAACTACGAGCAGTACTTC. Its protein product is CASSELGLANYEQYF.